This T cell receptor (beta chain) was sequenced for a study of T-cell memory formation after mild COVID-19. General study results and limits: Researchers could not confirm that second-wave clones peaking on day 37 targeted SARS-CoV-2. Prior to infection, memory already included some responding clones, suggesting cross-reactive memory joined.

TCRdb re-derived calls from the 5' RACE reads in MiXCR, one entry per CDR3 protein. The top ten hold 9% to 15% of the sample, which has under 550,000 distinct CDR3 sequences, 18% seen once. Remarks on this clonotype: Antigen: not known.

The receptor comes from an adult woman who had mild COVID-19 (a few samples of this study predate the infection). Cell type and time point are not known. The specimen sequenced was PBMCs or a T cell subset sorted from them (not recorded which).

In DNA form, the CDR3 reads TGCAGTGCTCAGGGACTAGCCAATGGGGAGCAGTACTTC. Translation gives CSAQGLANGEQYF. The rearrangement uses TRBV20-1 and TRBJ2-7; 9 nucleotides line up with TRBD2. The CDR3 is 13 residues long. The V segment lost 5 bases and the J segment 7 bases; nucleotides outside the gene matches: 9. Germline V gene sequence: CDR1 DFQATT, CDR2 SNEGSKA (reference sequence).